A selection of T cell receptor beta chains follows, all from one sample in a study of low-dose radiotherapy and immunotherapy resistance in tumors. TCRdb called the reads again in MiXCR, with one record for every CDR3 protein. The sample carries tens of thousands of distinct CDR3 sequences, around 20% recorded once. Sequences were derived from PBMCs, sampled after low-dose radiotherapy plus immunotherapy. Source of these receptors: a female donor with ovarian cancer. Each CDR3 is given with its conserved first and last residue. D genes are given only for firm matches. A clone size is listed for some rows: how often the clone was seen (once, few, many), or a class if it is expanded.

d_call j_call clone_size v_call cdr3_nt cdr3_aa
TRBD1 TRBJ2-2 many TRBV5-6 TGTGCCAGCAGTTTGCGCCGGGACAGCGAGTCTCGGACCCGCGGGGAGCTGTTTTTT CASSLRRDSESRTRGELFF
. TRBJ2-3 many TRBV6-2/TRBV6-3 TGTGCCCTAGGACACCTGATCACAGATACGCAGTATTTT CALGHLITDTQYF
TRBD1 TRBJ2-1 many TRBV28 TGTGCCAGCAGTCGGGACAGGGTGCAGTTCTTC CASSRDRVQFF
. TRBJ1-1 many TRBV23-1 TGCGCCAGCAGTCAAAGGGACTTTAACACTGAAGCTTTCTTT CASSQRDFNTEAFF
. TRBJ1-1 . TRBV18 TGTGCCAGCTCACCCTGGGATCGACAGCCGAACGCTGAAGCTTTCTTT CASSPWDRQPNAEAFF
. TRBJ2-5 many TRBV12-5 TGTGCTAGTGGTCTGGGACAACCGTACCAAGAGACCCAGTACTTC CASGLGQPYQETQYF
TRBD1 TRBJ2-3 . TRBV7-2 TGTGCCAGCAGCCCGGACAGGCTCCGCACAGATACGCAGTATTTT CASSPDRLRTDTQYF
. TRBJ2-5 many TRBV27 TGTGCCAGCAGTTCCGACAGATGGGAGACCCAGTACTTC CASSSDRWETQYF
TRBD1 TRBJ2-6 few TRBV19 TGTGCCAGTAGGAAGGGACAGGGATCTGGGGCCAACGTCCTGACTTTC CASRKGQGSGANVLTF
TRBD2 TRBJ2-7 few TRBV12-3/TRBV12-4 TGTGCCAGCAGTCTACCTAGCGGGACTTCCTACGAGCAGTACTTC CASSLPSGTSYEQYF
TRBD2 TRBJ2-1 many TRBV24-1 TGTGCCACCAGTGACGGCGCGGGGGGGGCCTACAATGAGCAGTTCTTC CATSDGAGGAYNEQFF
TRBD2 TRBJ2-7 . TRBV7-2 TGTGCCAGCAGCCGCAGCGCCCCGGGACTAGCGGGAAACGAGCAGTACTTC CASSRSAPGLAGNEQYF
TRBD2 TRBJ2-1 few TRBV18 TGTGCCAGCTCCACCGGGGAGGGAGTCTCCTACAATGAGCAGTTCTTC CASSTGEGVSYNEQFF
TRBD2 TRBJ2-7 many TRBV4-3 TGCGCCAGCAGCCAAGTGCCTAGCGGATTGTACGAGCAGTACTTC CASSQVPSGLYEQYF
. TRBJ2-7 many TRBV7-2 TGTGCCAGCAGCTTGACTTACTCCTACGAGCAGTACTTC CASSLTYSYEQYF
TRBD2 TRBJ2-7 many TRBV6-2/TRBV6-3 TGTGCCAGCAGTTACTCCGGGACTAGTTTTAAAGACGAGCAGTACTTC CASSYSGTSFKDEQYF
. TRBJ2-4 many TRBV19 TGTGCCAGTAGCGACATACAGACAGGACTAGCCAAAAACATTCAGTACTTC CASSDIQTGLAKNIQYF
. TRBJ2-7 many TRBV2 TGTGCCAGCAGTGATTACCAGCGTTGTTACTTC CASSDYQRCYF
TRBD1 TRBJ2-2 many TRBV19 TGTGCCAGTAGCCTGAGACAGGGGAACACCGGGGAGCTGTTTTTT CASSLRQGNTGELFF
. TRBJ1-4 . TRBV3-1 TGTGCCAGCACCCCCGGGGGGAGAAGTGAAAAACTGTTTTTT CASTPGGRSEKLFF
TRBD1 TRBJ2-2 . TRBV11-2 TGTGCCAGCAGCCCCCGACAGGGGTACACCGGGGAGCTGTTTTTT CASSPRQGYTGELFF
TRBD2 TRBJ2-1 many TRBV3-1 TGTGCCAGCAGCGTCAGACTAGCGGGAGATAATGAGCAGTTCTTC CASSVRLAGDNEQFF
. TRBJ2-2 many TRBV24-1 TGTGCCACCAGTGAACTGGGGCTCCCTGAGGGCACCGGGGAGCTGTTTTTT CATSELGLPEGTGELFF
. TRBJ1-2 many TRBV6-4 TGTGCCAGCAGTGACTCGCTCCGGGACCAGGGCTACACCTTC CASSDSLRDQGYTF
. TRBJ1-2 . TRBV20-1 TGCAGTGCTGCCGTCGGGGGGGATGGCTACACCTTC CSAAVGGDGYTF
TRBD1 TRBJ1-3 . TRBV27 TGTGCCAGCAGGAGACAGGGGGGAAACACCATATATTTT CASRRQGGNTIYF
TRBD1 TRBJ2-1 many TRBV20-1 TGCAGTGCTCGGGACAGGGCTCACTACAATGAGCAGTTCTTC CSARDRAHYNEQFF
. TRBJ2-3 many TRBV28 TGTGCCAGCAGTTTCGTAGCGGGCACAGATACGCAGTATTTT CASSFVAGTDTQYF
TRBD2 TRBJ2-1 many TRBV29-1 TGCAGCGTTGACACTAGCGGCTCCTACAATGAGCAGTTCTTC CSVDTSGSYNEQFF
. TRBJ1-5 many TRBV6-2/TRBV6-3 TGTGCCAGCATTCAAGCGTCGGGGGGGTACAATCAGCCCCAGCATTTT CASIQASGGYNQPQHF
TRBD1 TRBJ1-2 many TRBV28 TGTGCCAGCAGTTTCGGGCAGGGGGCCAACTATGGCTACACCTTC CASSFGQGANYGYTF
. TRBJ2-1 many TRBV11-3 TGTGCCAGCAGCTTAGGACGGGGGATTGAGCAGTTCTTC CASSLGRGIEQFF
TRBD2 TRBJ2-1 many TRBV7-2 TGTGCCAGCAGCCTACTTTCGGGAGGTGAGCAGTTCTTC CASSLLSGGEQFF
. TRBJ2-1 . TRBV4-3 TGCGCCAGCAGCCAAGATCGGTGGCAGCCCCCCCACAATGAGCAGTTCTTC CASSQDRWQPPHNEQFF
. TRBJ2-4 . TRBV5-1 TGCGCCAGCAGCCCGGAGGAGCGGATAGCCAAAAACATTCAGTACTTC CASSPEERIAKNIQYF
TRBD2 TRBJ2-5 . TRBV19 TGTGCCAGTAGCCTGACTAGCGGGAGTTATGAGACCCAGTACTTC CASSLTSGSYETQYF
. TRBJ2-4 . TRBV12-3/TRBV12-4 TGTGCCAGCAGTTTAGAATCCGGGACAATGATAGCCAAAAACATTCAGTACTTC CASSLESGTMIAKNIQYF
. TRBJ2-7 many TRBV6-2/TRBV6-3 TGTGCCAGCAATCCCATGGGGGCCCGGCAGGAGCAGTACTTC CASNPMGARQEQYF
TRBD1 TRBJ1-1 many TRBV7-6 TGTGCCAGCAGCCTAACAGGGGGAGGGTCGGAAGCTTTCTTT CASSLTGGGSEAFF
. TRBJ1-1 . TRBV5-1 TGCGCCAGCAGCCTTGGACAGACGAACACTGAAGCTTTCTTT CASSLGQTNTEAFF
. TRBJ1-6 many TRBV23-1 TGCGCCAGCAGCCCCGGCAGGGATTATTCACCCCTCCACTTT CASSPGRDYSPLHF
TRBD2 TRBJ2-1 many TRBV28 TGTGCCAGCACTTCACTTCCGGGACTAGCGGGGGGGGGGGGCTACAATGAGCAGTTCTTC CASTSLPGLAGGGGYNEQFF
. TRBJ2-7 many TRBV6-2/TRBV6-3 TGTGCCAGCAGTTACTCGAGGCTAGCGCGTTCCGAGCAGTACTTC CASSYSRLARSEQYF
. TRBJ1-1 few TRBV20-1 TGCAGTGCCGAGAAAGACACTGAAGCTTTCTTT CSAEKDTEAFF
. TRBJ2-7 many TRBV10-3 TGTGCCATCAGTGATTCAGGGACCCCTTCCTACGAGCAGTACTTC CAISDSGTPSYEQYF
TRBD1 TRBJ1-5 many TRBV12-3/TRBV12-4 TGTGCCAGCAGAAGACAGGGAGGTCAGCCCCAGCATTTT CASRRQGGQPQHF
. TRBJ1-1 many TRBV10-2 TGCGCCAGCAGTGAGTGGTCAACCCACGGCGCTGAAGCTTTCTTT CASSEWSTHGAEAFF
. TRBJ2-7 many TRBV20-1 TGCAGTGCAATTCCGGGACCTAAACTCTCCTACGAGCAGTACTTC CSAIPGPKLSYEQYF
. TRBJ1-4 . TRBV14 TGTGCCAGCAGCCAAGCCGGAGGCGAACTGTTTTTT CASSQAGGELFF
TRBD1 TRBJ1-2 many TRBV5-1 TGCGCCAGCAGCCAGGGGACAGGCCACTATGGCTACACCTTC CASSQGTGHYGYTF
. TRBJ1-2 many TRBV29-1 TGCAGCGTTGAAGATGCGGGAAGTGGGAGCTATGGCTACACCTTC CSVEDAGSGSYGYTF